This is a list of T cell receptor beta chains from one sample in a study of cytomegalovirus exposure and HLA in healthy donors. Generated by immunoSEQ multiplex PCR, the TCRdb table keeps only in-frame clones and is missing some. Altogether some 160,000 clones are present, over 60% being singletons, with the ten largest covering 2% to 2.5%. Sequenced: PBMCs. These receptors all stem from a middle-aged man in good health and CMV-seronegative. Both conserved end residues are part of each CDR3. Fields, in order: clone size, D gene, V gene, J gene, CDR3 DNA, CDR3 protein. A D gene is named only where the DNA matches it firmly. The size field is filled for only some rows; it gives once, few, many or a size class.

clone size: once
D gene: NA
V gene: TRBV10-2
J gene: TRBJ1-4
CDR3 DNA: TGCGCCAGCAGTGAGTCGGCAGGGGCTGAAAAACTGTTTTTT
CDR3 protein: CASSESAGAEKLFF

clone size: NA
D gene: NA
V gene: TRBV5-5
J gene: TRBJ2-5
CDR3 DNA: TGTGCCAGCAGCTTGGAGCAGCCCGCAGGGACCCAGTACTTC
CDR3 protein: CASSLEQPAGTQYF

clone size: NA
D gene: NA
V gene: TRBV5-1
J gene: TRBJ1-4
CDR3 DNA: TGCGCCAGCAGCTTGCGAGGTAGTTCAACTAATGAAAAACTGTTTTTT
CDR3 protein: CASSLRGSSTNEKLFF

clone size: NA
D gene: TRBD2
V gene: TRBV5-1
J gene: TRBJ2-5
CDR3 DNA: TGCGCCAGCAGCCTACAACTAGCGGGGGATGAGACCCAGTACTTC
CDR3 protein: CASSLQLAGDETQYF

clone size: NA
D gene: TRBD1
V gene: TRBV30
J gene: TRBJ1-4
CDR3 DNA: TGTGCCTGGAGTCGGGACAGGGCTAATGAAAAACTGTTTTTT
CDR3 protein: CAWSRDRANEKLFF

clone size: NA
D gene: TRBD1
V gene: TRBV6-1
J gene: TRBJ1-1
CDR3 DNA: TGTGCCAGCGCTTCCCAGGGGGAGAACACTGAAGCTTTCTTT
CDR3 protein: CASASQGENTEAFF

clone size: NA
D gene: TRBD2
V gene: TRBV7-2
J gene: TRBJ2-3
CDR3 DNA: TGTGCCAGCAGCCCACGTCTAGCGGGCGGCACAGATACGCAGTATTTT
CDR3 protein: CASSPRLAGGTDTQYF

clone size: NA
D gene: NA
V gene: TRBV27
J gene: TRBJ1-1
CDR3 DNA: TGTGCCAGCAGTTACGACCCCGCCAACTACTTGTTCACTGAAGCTTTCTTT
CDR3 protein: CASSYDPANYLFTEAFF

clone size: few
D gene: NA
V gene: TRBV25-1
J gene: TRBJ2-7
CDR3 DNA: TGTGCCAGCAGTCCCCCTCGGGACATTTCCTACGAGCAGTACTTC
CDR3 protein: CASSPPRDISYEQYF

clone size: NA
D gene: NA
V gene: TRBV2
J gene: TRBJ2-5
CDR3 DNA: TGTGCCAGCAGACCGGGGACTCCAGGAACCCAGTACTTC
CDR3 protein: CASRPGTPGTQYF

clone size: NA
D gene: NA
V gene: TRBV6-5
J gene: TRBJ2-7
CDR3 DNA: TGTGCCAGCAGCTACACCAACTTCGGGTACGAGCAGTACTTC
CDR3 protein: CASSYTNFGYEQYF

clone size: once
D gene: NA
V gene: TRBV15
J gene: TRBJ2-1
CDR3 DNA: TGTGCCACCAGCAGAGCTGGTGGGAGCTCCTACAATGAGCAGTTCTTC
CDR3 protein: CATSRAGGSSYNEQFF

clone size: NA
D gene: NA
V gene: TRBV4-2
J gene: TRBJ1-1
CDR3 DNA: TGTGCCAGCAGCCAAGTAGGCGTGGGGGGGAACACTGAAGCTTTCTTT
CDR3 protein: CASSQVGVGGNTEAFF

clone size: NA
D gene: NA
V gene: TRBV2
J gene: TRBJ1-2
CDR3 DNA: TGTGCCAGCCTCACTCGACAGCAACCTAACTATGGCTACACCTTC
CDR3 protein: CASLTRQQPNYGYTF

clone size: NA
D gene: TRBD1
V gene: TRBV5-1
J gene: TRBJ1-1
CDR3 DNA: TGCGCCAGCAGCCTTAGACAGGGGAGGGCCACTGAAGCTTTCTTT
CDR3 protein: CASSLRQGRATEAFF

clone size: NA
D gene: TRBD1
V gene: TRBV11-2
J gene: TRBJ1-1
CDR3 DNA: TGTGCCAGCAGCTCCGGACAGGGCGCCCACGACACTGAAGCTTTCTTT
CDR3 protein: CASSSGQGAHDTEAFF

clone size: NA
D gene: NA
V gene: TRBV9
J gene: TRBJ1-1
CDR3 DNA: TGTGCCAGCAGCGCACAGGGTTTAGGCACTGAAGCTTTCTTT
CDR3 protein: CASSAQGLGTEAFF

clone size: NA
D gene: NA
V gene: TRBV5-1
J gene: TRBJ2-3
CDR3 DNA: TGCGCCAGCAGCCTAAGCACAGATACGCAGTATTTT
CDR3 protein: CASSLSTDTQYF

clone size: NA
D gene: TRBD2
V gene: TRBV5-1
J gene: TRBJ2-1
CDR3 DNA: TGCGCCAGCAGCTTGGTTACTAGCGGGGGCTACAATGAGCAGTTCTTC
CDR3 protein: CASSLVTSGGYNEQFF

clone size: NA
D gene: TRBD1
V gene: TRBV10-3
J gene: TRBJ1-2
CDR3 DNA: TGTGCCATCAGTGAAGGGACAGGGGGCTTATGGGACTATGGCTACACCTTC
CDR3 protein: CAISEGTGGLWDYGYTF

clone size: NA
D gene: TRBD1
V gene: TRBV6-5
J gene: TRBJ2-7
CDR3 DNA: TGTGCCAGCAGACGGGACAGCCGCTCCTACGAGCAGTGCTTC
CDR3 protein: CASRRDSRSYEQCF

clone size: NA
D gene: NA
V gene: TRBV7-9
J gene: TRBJ1-5
CDR3 DNA: TGTGCCAGCAGCTTCGGAGATCAGCCCCAGCATTTT
CDR3 protein: CASSFGDQPQHF

clone size: NA
D gene: NA
V gene: TRBV25-1
J gene: TRBJ1-1
CDR3 DNA: TGTGCCAGCAGTGAGGCCGGGGAGGCCACTGAAGCTTTCTTT
CDR3 protein: CASSEAGEATEAFF

clone size: NA
D gene: NA
V gene: TRBV28
J gene: TRBJ2-1
CDR3 DNA: TGTGCCAGCAGTTTAGTATTTCAGTTCTTC
CDR3 protein: CASSLVFQFF

clone size: NA
D gene: NA
V gene: TRBV15
J gene: TRBJ2-1
CDR3 DNA: TGTGCCACCAGCAGAGGACACTGGAATGAGCAGTTCTTC
CDR3 protein: CATSRGHWNEQFF

clone size: once
D gene: TRBD1
V gene: TRBV6-6
J gene: TRBJ1-5
CDR3 DNA: TGTGCCAGCAGGGAAGGGACAGGGAACCATCAGCCCCAGCATTTT
CDR3 protein: CASREGTGNHQPQHF

clone size: NA
D gene: NA
V gene: TRBV7-9
J gene: TRBJ2-3
CDR3 DNA: TGTGCCAGCAATGTCCGGGGGGCTACCAGGCAGTCAGATACGCAGTATTTT
CDR3 protein: CASNVRGATRQSDTQYF

clone size: NA
D gene: NA
V gene: TRBV7-2
J gene: TRBJ2-2
CDR3 DNA: TGTGCCAGCAGCTTAGCGTTAGGGGAGAACACCGGGGAGCTGTTTTTT
CDR3 protein: CASSLALGENTGELFF

clone size: NA
D gene: TRBD2
V gene: TRBV7-2
J gene: TRBJ2-3
CDR3 DNA: TGTGCCAGCATCCTGGAGACTAGCGGGACTACCGATACGCAGTATTTT
CDR3 protein: CASILETSGTTDTQYF